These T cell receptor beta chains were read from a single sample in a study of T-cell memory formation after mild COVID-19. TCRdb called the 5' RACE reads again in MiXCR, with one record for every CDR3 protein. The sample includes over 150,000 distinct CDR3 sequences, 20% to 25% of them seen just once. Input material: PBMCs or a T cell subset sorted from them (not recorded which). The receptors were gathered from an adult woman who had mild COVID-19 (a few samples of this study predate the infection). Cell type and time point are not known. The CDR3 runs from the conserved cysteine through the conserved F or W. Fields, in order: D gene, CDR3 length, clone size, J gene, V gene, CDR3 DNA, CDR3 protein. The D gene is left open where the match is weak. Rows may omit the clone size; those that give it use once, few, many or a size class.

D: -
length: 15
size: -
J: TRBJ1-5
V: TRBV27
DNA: TGTGCCAGCAGTTCTACTTTTACCTCGACTCAGCCCCAGCATTTT
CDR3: CASSSTFTSTQPQHF

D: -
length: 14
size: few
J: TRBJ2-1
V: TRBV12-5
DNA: TGTGCTAGTGACTCGGAGAGCTCCTACAATGAGCAGTTCTTC
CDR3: CASDSESSYNEQFF

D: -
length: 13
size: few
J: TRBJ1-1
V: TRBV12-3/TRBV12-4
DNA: TGTGCCAGCAGCCAAACGATGAACACTGAAGCTTTCTTT
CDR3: CASSQTMNTEAFF

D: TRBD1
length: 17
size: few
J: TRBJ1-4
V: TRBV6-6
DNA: TGTGCCAGCAGCCCCAGGGGGGACCTCGACAACGTTGAAAAACTGTTTTTT
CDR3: CASSPRGDLDNVEKLFF

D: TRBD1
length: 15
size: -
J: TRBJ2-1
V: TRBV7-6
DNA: TGTGCCAGCAGCTCGCCGGGACAGAGTTACAATGAGCAGTTCTTC
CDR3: CASSSPGQSYNEQFF

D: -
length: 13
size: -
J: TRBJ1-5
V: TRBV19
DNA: TGTGCCAGTAGTGAGTTCACCCTTCAGCCCCAGCATTTT
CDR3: CASSEFTLQPQHF

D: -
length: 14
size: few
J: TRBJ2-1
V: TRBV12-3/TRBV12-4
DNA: TGTGCCAGCAGTTTAGGCGCTAGCAGTAATGAGCAGTTCTTC
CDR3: CASSLGASSNEQFF

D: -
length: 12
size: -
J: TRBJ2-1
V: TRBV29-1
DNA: TGCAGCGTGGGGGACTTCGACAATGAGCAGTTCTTC
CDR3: CSVGDFDNEQFF

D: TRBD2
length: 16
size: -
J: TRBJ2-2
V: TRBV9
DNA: TGTGCCAGCAGCCCTAGCGGACTATCCTACACCGGGGAGCTGTTTTTT
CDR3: CASSPSGLSYTGELFF

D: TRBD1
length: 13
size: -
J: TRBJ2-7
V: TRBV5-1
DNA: TGCGCCAGCAGCTTGGAAGGGGGCAACGAGCAGTACTTC
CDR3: CASSLEGGNEQYF

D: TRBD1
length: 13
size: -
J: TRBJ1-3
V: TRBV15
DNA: TGTGCCACCAGCAGGGACAGGCGAAACACCATATATTTT
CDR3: CATSRDRRNTIYF

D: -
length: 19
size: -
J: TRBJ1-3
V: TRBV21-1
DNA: TGTGCCAGCAGCAAAGAATCTTTTCGAGGACGGGGAGGTGGAAACACCATATATTTT
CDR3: CASSKESFRGRGGGNTIYF

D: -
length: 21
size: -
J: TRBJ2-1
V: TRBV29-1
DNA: TGCAGCGTTGCGGTTTCGGAGATACAGGGTATGAGATCGGGGTCCTACAATGAGCAGTTCTTC
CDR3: CSVAVSEIQGMRSGSYNEQFF

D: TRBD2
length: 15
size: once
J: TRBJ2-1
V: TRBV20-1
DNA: TGCAGTGCTAGAAACGGGGTAGCGGGAGATCTTGAGCAGTTCTTC
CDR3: CSARNGVAGDLEQFF

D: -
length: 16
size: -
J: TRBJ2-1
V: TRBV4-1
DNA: TGCGCCAGCAGCCCAGTGACGGTGTCCGGCGCCGATGAGCAGTTCTTC
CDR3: CASSPVTVSGADEQFF

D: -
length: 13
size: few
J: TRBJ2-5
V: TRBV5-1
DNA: TGCGCCAGCAGCTTGGAGATCCTGGGGACCCAGTACTTC
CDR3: CASSLEILGTQYF

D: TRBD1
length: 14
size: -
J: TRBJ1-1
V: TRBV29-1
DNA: TGCAGCGTCGCAGGGGGCGACGTGAACACTGAAGCTTTCTTT
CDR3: CSVAGGDVNTEAFF

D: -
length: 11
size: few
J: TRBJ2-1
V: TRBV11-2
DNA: TGTGCCAGCAGCCAATTAGAGGTGCAGTTCTTC
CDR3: CASSQLEVQFF

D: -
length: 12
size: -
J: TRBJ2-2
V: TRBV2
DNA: TGTGCCAGCAGAGGGGAGGCCGGGGAGCTGTTTTTT
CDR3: CASRGEAGELFF

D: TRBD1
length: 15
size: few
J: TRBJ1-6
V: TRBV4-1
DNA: TGCGCCAGCAGCCTCGGGACAGGGAAGGTATCACCCCTCCACTTT
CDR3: CASSLGTGKVSPLHF

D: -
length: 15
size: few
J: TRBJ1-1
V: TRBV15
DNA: TGTGCCACCAGCAGAGAAAGGGAGGTGAACACTGAAGCTTTCTTT
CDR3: CATSREREVNTEAFF

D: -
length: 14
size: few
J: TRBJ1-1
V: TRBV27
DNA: TGTGCCAGCAGTTTAGCCCCTCTGAGCACTGAAGCTTTCTTT
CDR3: CASSLAPLSTEAFF

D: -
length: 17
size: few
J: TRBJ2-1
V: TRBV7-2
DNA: TGTGCCAGCAGCTTAGAACCCGCGGGCGCCCCCTACAATGAGCAGTTCTTC
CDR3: CASSLEPAGAPYNEQFF

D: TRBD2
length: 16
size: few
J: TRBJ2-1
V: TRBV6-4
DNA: TGTGCCAGCAGCGAACGACTAGCCTGGGGCCGTGGTGAGCAGTTCTTC
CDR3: CASSERLAWGRGEQFF

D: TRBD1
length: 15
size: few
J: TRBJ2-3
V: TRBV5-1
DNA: TGCGCCAGCAGCTTGGGACAGGGGCAGGGAGATACGCAGTATTTT
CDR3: CASSLGQGQGDTQYF

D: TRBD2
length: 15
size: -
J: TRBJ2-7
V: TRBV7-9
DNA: TGTGCCAGCAGCTTACTAGCGGCCCCCTCCTACGAGCAGTACTTC
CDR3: CASSLLAAPSYEQYF

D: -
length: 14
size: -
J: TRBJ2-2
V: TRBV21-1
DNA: TGTGCCAGCAGTATTCCCTCGTTAACCGGGGAGCTGTTTTTT
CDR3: CASSIPSLTGELFF

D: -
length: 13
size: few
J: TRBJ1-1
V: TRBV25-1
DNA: TGTGCCAGCGCCCGGGCGTTGAACACTGAAGCTTTCTTT
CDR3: CASARALNTEAFF

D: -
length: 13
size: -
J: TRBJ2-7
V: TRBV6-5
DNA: TGTGCCAGCAGTTACACGGGGACCTACGAGCAGTACTTC
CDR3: CASSYTGTYEQYF

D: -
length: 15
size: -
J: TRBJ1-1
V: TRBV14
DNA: TGTGCCAGCAGCCAAGAACGGACCCGCAGGAACCGTGCTTTCTTT
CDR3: CASSQERTRRNRAFF

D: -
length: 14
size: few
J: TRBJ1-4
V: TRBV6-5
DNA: TGTGCCAGCAGTTACCGGACAGTTAATGAAAAACTGTTTTTT
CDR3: CASSYRTVNEKLFF

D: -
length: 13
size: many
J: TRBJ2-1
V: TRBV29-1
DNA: TGCAGCGTTGAGCGGGTGACCTCCAATGAGCAGTTCTTC
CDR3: CSVERVTSNEQFF

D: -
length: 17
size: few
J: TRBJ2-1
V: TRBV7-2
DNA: TGTGCCAGCAGCCTCCCCCAGCCGGGCTTGGGTTACAATGAGCAGTTCTTC
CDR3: CASSLPQPGLGYNEQFF

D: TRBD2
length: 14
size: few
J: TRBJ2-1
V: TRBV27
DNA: TGTGCCAGCAGTATACTAGCGGGAGGGGATGAGCAGTTCTTC
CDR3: CASSILAGGDEQFF

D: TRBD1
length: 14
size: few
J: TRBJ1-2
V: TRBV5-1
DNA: TGCGCCAGCAGCTACCCCGGGACAGAATCGCGGAACACCTTC
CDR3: CASSYPGTESRNTF

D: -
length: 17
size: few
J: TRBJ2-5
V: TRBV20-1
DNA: TGCAGTGCTAGCACCCACTCAGGCGGGGTGTACCAAGAGACCCAGTACTTC
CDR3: CSASTHSGGVYQETQYF

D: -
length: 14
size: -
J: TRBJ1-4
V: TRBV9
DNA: TGTGCCAGCAGCCCGGATGCAACTAATGAAAAACTGTTTTTT
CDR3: CASSPDATNEKLFF

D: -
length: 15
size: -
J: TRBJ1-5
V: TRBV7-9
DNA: TGTGCCAGCAGCTTAGATGTCCAGGTGGGTCAGCCCCAGCATTTT
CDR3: CASSLDVQVGQPQHF

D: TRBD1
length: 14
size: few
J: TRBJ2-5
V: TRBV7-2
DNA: TGTGCCAGCAGCTTACAGGGGGCGTATGAGACCCAGTACTTC
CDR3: CASSLQGAYETQYF

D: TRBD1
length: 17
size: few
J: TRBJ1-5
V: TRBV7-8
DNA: TGTGCCAGCAGCCGCGCCCCAAGGACAGGGTTCAATCAGCCCCAGCATTTT
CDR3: CASSRAPRTGFNQPQHF

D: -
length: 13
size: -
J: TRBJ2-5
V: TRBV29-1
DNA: TGCAGCGTTGAGGATCCGACCGTATCTTCTGGCCTCTTC
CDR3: CSVEDPTVSSGLF

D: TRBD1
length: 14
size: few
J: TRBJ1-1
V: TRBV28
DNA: TGTGCCAGCAGTACAGGGGAAGGGAACACTGAAGCTTTCTTT
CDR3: CASSTGEGNTEAFF

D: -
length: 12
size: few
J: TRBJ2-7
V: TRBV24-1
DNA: TGTGCCACCAGTGATTCTGGGGACGAGCAGTACTTC
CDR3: CATSDSGDEQYF

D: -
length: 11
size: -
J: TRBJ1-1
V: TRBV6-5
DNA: TGTGCCAGCACTGGGGACACTGAAGCTTTCTTT
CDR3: CASTGDTEAFF

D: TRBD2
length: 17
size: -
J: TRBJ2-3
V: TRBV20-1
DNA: TGCAGTGCTAGTTTTTGGACTAGCGGGAGCCGCCCAGATACGCAGTATTTT
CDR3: CSASFWTSGSRPDTQYF

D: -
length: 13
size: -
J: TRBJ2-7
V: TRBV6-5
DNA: TGTGCCAGCAGGTCCGGACACTCGCACGAGCAGTACTTC
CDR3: CASRSGHSHEQYF

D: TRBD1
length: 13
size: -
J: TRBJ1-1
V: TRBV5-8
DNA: TGTGCCAGCAGCTGGGACAGGGCAACTGAAGCTTTCTTT
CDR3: CASSWDRATEAFF

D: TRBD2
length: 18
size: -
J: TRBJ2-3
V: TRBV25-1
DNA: TGTGCCAGCAGCGCTACTAGCGGGGAGGCGGGAAGCACAGATACGCAGTATTTT
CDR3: CASSATSGEAGSTDTQYF

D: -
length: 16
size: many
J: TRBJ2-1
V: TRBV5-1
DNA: TGCGCCAGCAGCTTCGGGTCGAGAGGTTCCTACAATGAGCAGTTCTTC
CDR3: CASSFGSRGSYNEQFF

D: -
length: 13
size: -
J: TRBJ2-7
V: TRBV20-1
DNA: TGCAGTGGGACGGGCAGCTCATCCTACGAGCAGTACTTC
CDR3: CSGTGSSSYEQYF

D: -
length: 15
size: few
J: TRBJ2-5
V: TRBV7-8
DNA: TGTGCCAGCAGCTTAGCGTATGCTCCCCAAGAGACCCAGTACTTC
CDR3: CASSLAYAPQETQYF

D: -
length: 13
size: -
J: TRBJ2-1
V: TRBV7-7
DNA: TGTGCCAGCAGCTTAGGTCGGATAAATGAGCAGTTCTTC
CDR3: CASSLGRINEQFF

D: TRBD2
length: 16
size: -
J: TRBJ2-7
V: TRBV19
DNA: TGTGCCAGTGGGATTGGTAGCGGGCTCATGTCCTACGAGCAGTACTTC
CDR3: CASGIGSGLMSYEQYF

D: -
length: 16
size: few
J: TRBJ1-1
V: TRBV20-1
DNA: TGCAGTGCTAGAGATGGGTCCTACCCTTCGGCGGCTGAAGCTTTCTTT
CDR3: CSARDGSYPSAAEAFF

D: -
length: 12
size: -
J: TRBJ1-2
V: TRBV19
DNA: TGTGCCAGTACAGAGACTAACTATGGCTACACCTTC
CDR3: CASTETNYGYTF

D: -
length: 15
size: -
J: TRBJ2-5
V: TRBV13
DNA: TGTGCCAGCAGCTTCGGGCCCACGGCTAAAGAGACCCAGTACTTC
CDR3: CASSFGPTAKETQYF

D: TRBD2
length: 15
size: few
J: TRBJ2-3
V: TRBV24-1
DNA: TGTGCCACCAGTGATACACCTAGCGGGGCGGATACGCAGTATTTT
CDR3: CATSDTPSGADTQYF

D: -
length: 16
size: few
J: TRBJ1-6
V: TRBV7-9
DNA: TGTGCCAGCAGCGATGGGGGCATTTCCTATAATTCACCCCTCCACTTT
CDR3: CASSDGGISYNSPLHF

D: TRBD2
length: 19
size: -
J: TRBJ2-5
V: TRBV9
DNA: TGTGCCAGCAGCCTTACCGGGACTAGCGGAGAAACACCCCAAGAGACCCAGTACTTC
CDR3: CASSLTGTSGETPQETQYF